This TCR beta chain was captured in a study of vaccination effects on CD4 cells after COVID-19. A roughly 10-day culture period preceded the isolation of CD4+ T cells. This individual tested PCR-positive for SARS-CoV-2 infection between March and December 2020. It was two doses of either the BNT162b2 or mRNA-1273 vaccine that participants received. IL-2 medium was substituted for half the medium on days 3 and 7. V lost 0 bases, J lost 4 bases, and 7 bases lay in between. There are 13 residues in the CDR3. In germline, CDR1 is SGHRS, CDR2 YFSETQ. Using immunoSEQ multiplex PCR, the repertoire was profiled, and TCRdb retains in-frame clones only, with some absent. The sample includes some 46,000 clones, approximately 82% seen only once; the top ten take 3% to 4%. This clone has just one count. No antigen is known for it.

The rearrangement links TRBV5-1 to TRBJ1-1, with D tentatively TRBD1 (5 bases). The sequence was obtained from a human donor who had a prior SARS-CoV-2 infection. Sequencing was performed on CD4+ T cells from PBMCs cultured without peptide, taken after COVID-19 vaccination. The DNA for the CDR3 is TGCGCCAGCAGCTTGGGACAGATCACTGAAGCTTTCTTT. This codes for CASSLGQITEAFF.